This T cell receptor beta chain was documented in a study of CD8+CD57+ T cells in acquired aplastic anemia. The study, taken as a whole, reports: Patients were compared with controls for CD8+ Simpson's diversity, and no significant difference emerged. Patients and controls had in common some 30 CD8+ CDR3 sequences.

Profiling that covered TCR beta VDJ and CDR3 relied on genomic DNA as its template. TCRdb re-called the reads with MiXCR, one entry per CDR3 protein. The table lists more than 150,000 distinct CDR3 sequences, just over 45% of them singletons, with under 3% in the top ten. With respect to this clonotype: Its matching antigen is unknown.

The germline CDR1 and CDR2 sequences are SGHVS and FQNEAQ. The CDR3 consists of 12 residues. The J segment lost 9 bases and the V segment lost 5 bases, leaving 5 bases of the junction unmatched. Sequenced input: sorted CD4+, CD8+, or CD8+CD57+ T cells (not recorded which) from PBMCs. The receptor comes from a human donor in good health. The chain recombines TRBV7-8 with TRBJ2-7, with 9 bases identical to TRBD2. As DNA, the CDR3 is TGTGCCAGCAGCGACCTACTAGCGGGGCAGTACTTC. This encodes CASSDLLAGQYF.